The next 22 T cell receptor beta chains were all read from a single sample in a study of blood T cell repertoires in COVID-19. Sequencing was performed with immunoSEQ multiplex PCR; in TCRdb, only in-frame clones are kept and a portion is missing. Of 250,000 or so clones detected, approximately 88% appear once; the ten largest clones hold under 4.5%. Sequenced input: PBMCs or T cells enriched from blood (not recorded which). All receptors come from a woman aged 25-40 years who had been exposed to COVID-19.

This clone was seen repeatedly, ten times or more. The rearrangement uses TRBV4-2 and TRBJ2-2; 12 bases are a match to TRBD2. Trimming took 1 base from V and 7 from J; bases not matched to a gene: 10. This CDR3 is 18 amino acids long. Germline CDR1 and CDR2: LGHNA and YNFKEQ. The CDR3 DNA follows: TGTGCCAGCAGCCAAGTCCAAGGACTAGCGGGATTTGGCGGGGAGCTGTTTTTT. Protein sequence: CASSQVQGLAGFGGELFF.

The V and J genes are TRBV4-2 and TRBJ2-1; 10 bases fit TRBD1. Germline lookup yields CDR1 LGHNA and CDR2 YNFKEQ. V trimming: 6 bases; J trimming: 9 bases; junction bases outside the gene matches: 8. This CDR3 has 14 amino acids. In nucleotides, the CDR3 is TGTGCCAGCAGAGGCCGGGACAGGGGCACTGAGCAGTTCTTC. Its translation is CASRGRDRGTEQFF.

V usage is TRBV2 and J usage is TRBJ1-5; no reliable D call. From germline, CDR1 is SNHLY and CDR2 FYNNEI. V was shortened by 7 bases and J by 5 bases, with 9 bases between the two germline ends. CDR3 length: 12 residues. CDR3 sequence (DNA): TGTGCCAGCACTATAACTGATCAGCCCCAGCATTTT. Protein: CASTITDQPQHF.

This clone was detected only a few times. This CDR3 is CASSHGLAVTSYEQYF. Here the CDR3 DNA reads TGCGCCAGCAGCCATGGACTAGCTGTTACCTCCTACGAGCAGTACTTC. This chain uses TRBV5-1 with TRBJ2-7; TRBD2 matches 8 bases. The germline gives CDR1 SGHRS, CDR2 YFSETQ. This CDR3 comprises 16 residues. The V and J ends lost 4 bases and 0 bases, in that order; junction bases with no gene match: 9.

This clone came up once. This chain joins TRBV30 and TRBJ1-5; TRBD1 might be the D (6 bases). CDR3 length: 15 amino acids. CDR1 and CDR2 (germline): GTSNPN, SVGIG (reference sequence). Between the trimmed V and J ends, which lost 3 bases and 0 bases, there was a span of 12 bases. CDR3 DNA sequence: TGTGCCTGGAGCGCCGGGACACTTAGCAATCAGCCCCAGCATTTT. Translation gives CAWSAGTLSNQPQHF.

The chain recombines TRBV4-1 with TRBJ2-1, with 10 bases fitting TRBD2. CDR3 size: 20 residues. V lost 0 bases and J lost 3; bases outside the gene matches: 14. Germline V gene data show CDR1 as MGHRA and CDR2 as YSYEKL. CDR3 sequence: CASSQEAQGGLAGVYNEQFF. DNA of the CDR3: TGCGCCAGCAGCCAAGAGGCTCAGGGGGGTCTAGCGGGGGTCTACAATGAGCAGTTCTTC.

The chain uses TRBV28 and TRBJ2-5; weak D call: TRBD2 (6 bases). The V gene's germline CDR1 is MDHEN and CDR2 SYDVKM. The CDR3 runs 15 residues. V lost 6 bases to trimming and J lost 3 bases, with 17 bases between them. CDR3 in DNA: TGTGCCAGCAGCTCTCTTTTGGCGGGGAAAGAGACCCAGTACTTC. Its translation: CASSSLLAGKETQYF.

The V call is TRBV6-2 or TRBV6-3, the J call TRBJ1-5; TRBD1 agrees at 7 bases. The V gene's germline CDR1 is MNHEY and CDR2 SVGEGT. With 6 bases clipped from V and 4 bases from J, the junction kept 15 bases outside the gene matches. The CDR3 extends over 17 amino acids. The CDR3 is CASSRWLAGGRNQPQHF. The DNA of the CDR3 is TGTGCCAGCAGCCGTTGGTTAGCAGGGGGAAGAAATCAGCCCCAGCATTTT.

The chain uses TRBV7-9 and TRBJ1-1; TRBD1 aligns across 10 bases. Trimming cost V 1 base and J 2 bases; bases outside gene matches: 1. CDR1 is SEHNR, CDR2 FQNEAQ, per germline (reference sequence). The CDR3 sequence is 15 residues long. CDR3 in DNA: TGTGCCAGCAGCTTAGGGGACAGGGGCAACACTGAAGCTTTCTTT. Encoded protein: CASSLGDRGNTEAFF.

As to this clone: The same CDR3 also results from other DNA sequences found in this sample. Here the CDR3 reads CASSRQGSNQPQHF. CDR3 bases: TGTGCCAGCAGTCGACAGGGAAGTAATCAGCCCCAGCATTTT. The chain combines TRBV25-1 with TRBJ1-5; TRBD1 agrees at 7 bases. J was trimmed by 4 bases and V by 5 bases; bases with no gene match: 5. Germline CDR1 reads MGHDK; CDR2 reads SYGVNS. This CDR3 comprises 14 residues.

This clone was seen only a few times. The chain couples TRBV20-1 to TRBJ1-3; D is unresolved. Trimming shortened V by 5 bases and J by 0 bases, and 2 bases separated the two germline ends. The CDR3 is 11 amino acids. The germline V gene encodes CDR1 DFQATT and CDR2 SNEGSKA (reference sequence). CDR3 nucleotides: TGCAGTGCTCGCTCTGGAAACACCATATATTTT. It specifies CSARSGNTIYF.

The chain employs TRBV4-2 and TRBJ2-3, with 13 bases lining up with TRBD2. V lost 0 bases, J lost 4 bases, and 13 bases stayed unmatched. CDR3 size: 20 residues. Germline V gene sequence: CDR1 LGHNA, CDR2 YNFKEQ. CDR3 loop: CASSQDILAGGTGQADTQYF. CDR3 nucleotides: TGTGCCAGCAGCCAAGATATACTAGCGGGAGGGACAGGACAAGCAGATACGCAGTATTTT.

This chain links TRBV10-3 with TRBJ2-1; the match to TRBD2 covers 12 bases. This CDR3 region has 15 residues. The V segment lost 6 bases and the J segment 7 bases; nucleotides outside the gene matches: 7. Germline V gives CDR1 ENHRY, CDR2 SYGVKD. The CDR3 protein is CAIRRTSGTINEQFF. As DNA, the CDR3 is TGTGCCATCAGGCGGACTAGCGGGACTATTAATGAGCAGTTCTTC.

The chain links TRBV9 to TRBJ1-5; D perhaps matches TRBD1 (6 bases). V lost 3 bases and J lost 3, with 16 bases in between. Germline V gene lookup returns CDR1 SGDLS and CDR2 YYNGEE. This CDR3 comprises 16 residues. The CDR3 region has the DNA TGTGCCAGCAGCGAGGGGGAAGGTTGGGACAATCAGCCCCAGCATTTT. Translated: CASSEGEGWDNQPQHF.

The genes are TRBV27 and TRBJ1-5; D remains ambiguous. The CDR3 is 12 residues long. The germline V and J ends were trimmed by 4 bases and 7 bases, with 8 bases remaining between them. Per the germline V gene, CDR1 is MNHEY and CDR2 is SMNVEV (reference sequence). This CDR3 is CASSSGRQPQHF. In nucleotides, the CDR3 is TGTGCCAGCAGTTCAGGCCGGCAGCCCCAGCATTTT.

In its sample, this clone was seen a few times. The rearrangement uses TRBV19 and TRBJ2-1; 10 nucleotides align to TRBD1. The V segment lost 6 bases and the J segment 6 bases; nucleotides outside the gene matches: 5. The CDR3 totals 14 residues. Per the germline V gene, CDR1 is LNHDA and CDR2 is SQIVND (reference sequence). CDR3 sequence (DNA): TGTGCCAGTAGATGGGACAGGGGCACCAATGAGCAGTTCTTC. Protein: CASRWDRGTNEQFF.

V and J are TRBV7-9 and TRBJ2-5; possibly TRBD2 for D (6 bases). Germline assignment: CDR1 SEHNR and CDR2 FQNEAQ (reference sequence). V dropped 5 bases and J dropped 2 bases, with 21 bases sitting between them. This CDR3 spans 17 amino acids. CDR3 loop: CASSKQRLGLGQETQYF. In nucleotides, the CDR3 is TGTGCCAGCAGCAAACAACGACTGGGACTGGGACAAGAGACCCAGTACTTC.

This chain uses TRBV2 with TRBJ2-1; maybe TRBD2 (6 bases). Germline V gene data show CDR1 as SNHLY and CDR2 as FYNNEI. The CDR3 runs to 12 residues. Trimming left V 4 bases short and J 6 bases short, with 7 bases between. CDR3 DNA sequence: TGTGCCAGCAGTGGGGACTTCAATGAGCAGTTCTTC. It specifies CASSGDFNEQFF.

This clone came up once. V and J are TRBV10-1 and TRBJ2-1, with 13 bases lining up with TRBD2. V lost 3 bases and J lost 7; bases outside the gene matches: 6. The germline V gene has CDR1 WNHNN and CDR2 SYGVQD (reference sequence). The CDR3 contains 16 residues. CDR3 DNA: TGCGCCAGCAGTGATATCGGGACTAGCGGGACAAATGAGCAGTTCTTC. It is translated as CASSDIGTSGTNEQFF.

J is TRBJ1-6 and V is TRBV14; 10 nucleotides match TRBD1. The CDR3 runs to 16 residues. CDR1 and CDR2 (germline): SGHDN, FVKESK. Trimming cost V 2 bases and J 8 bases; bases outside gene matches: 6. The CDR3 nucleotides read TGTGCCAGCAGCCAAAGGTCTGGGACAGGGGATTCACCCCTCCACTTT. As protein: CASSQRSGTGDSPLHF.

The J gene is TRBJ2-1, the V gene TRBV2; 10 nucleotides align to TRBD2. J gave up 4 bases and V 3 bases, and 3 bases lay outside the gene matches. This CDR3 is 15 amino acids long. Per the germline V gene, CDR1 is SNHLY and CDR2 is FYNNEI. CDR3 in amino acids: CASSEEREGYNEQFF. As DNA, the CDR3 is TGTGCCAGCAGTGAGGAGCGGGAGGGTTACAATGAGCAGTTCTTC. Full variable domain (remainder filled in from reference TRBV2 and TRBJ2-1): EPEVTQTPSHQVTQMGQEVILRCVPISNHLYFYWYRQILGQKVEFLVSFYNNEISEKSEIFDDQFSVERPDGSNFTLKIRSTKLEDSAMYFCASSEEREGYNEQFFGPGTRLTVL.

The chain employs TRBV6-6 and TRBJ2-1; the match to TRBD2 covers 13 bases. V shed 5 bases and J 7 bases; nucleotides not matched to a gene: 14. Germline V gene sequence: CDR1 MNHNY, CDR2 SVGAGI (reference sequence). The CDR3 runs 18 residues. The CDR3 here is CASSLRTSGGRGLNEQFF. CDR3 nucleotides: TGTGCCAGCAGTCTGCGGACTAGCGGGGGCCGGGGGTTAAATGAGCAGTTCTTC.